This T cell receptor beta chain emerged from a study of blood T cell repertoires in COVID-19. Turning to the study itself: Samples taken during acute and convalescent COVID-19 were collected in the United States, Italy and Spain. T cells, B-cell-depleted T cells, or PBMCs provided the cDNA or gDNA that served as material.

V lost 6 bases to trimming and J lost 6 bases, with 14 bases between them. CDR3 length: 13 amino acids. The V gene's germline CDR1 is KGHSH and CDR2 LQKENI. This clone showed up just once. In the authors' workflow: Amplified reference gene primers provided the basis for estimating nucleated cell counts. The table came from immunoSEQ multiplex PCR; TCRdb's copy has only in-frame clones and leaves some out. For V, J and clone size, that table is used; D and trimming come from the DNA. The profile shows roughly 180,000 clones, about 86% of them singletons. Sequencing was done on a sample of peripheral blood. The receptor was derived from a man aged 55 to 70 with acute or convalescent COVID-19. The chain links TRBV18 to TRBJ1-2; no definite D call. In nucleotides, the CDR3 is TGTGCCAGCTCCCCGCGGGGTACTCATGGCTACACCTTC. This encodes CASSPRGTHGYTF.